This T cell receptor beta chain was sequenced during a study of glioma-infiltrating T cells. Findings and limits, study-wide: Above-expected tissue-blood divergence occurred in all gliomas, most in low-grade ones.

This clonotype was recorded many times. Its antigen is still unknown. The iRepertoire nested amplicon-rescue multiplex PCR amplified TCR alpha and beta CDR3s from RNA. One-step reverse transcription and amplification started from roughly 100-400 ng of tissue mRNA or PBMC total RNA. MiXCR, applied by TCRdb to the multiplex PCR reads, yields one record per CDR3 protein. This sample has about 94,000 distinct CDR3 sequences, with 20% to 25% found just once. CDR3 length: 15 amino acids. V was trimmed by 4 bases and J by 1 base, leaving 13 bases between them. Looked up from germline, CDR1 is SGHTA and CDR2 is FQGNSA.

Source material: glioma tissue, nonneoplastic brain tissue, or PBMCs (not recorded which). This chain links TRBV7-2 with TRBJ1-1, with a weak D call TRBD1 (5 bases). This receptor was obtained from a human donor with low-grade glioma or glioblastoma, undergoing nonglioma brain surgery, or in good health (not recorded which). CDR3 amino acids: CASSSSYGANTEAFF. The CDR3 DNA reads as TGTGCCAGCAGCTCCTCATACGGGGCGAACACTGAAGCTTTCTTT.